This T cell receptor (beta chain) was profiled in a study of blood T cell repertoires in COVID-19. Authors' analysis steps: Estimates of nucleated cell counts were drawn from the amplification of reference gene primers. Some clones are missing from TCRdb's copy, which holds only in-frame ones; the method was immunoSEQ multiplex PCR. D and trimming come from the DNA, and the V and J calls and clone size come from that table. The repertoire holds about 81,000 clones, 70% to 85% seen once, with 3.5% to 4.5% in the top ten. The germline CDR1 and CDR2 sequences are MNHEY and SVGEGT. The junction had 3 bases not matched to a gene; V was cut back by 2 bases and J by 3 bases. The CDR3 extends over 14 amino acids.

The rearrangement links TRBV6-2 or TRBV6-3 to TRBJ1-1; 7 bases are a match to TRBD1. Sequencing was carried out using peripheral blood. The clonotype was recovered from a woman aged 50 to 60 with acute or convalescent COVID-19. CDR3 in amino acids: CASSYGGQYTEAFF. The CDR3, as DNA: TGTGCCAGCAGTTACGGGGGACAGTACACTGAAGCTTTCTTT.